This is a list of T cell receptor beta chains from one sample in a study of T cell changes during pregnancy in multiple sclerosis. Clones were read by immunoSEQ multiplex PCR, and TCRdb kept only the in-frame ones, dropping some. There are about 35,000 clones in the sample; over 85% occur only once, and 0.7% to 0.8% lies in the top ten. The starting material was CD4+ T cells from peripheral blood mononuclear cells, obtained after pregnancy. These receptors were obtained from a female donor in good health, enrolled as a control in a pregnancy study. Both conserved end residues are part of each CDR3. The D gene is left open where the match is weak. The listing skips clone size in some rows; elsewhere it reads once, few, many or a size class.

D,size,V,J,CDR3,DNA
NA,NA,TRBV4-1,TRBJ1-1,CASSQGQGMTEAFF,TGCGCCAGCAGCCAAGGGCAGGGCATGACTGAAGCTTTCTTT
NA,NA,TRBV2,TRBJ1-1,CASNYPQEGMGYTEAFF,TGTGCCAGCAATTACCCCCAGGAGGGGATGGGGTACACTGAAGCTTTCTTT
NA,NA,TRBV7-8,TRBJ2-7,CASSLDTHSYEQYF,TGTGCCAGCAGCTTAGACACACACTCCTACGAGCAGTACTTC
TRBD1,NA,TRBV7-6,TRBJ1-6,CASSLERGTANSPLHF,TGTGCCAGCAGCTTGGAACGGGGGACAGCGAATTCACCCCTCCACTTT
NA,NA,TRBV4-1,TRBJ2-7,CASSPPGFTYEQYF,TGCGCCAGCAGCCCCCCCGGGTTTACCTACGAGCAGTACTTC
NA,NA,TRBV7-3,TRBJ1-1,CASSLEGAGMNTEAFF,TGTGCCAGCAGCTTAGAAGGGGCGGGGATGAACACTGAAGCTTTCTTT
NA,NA,TRBV9,TRBJ1-1,CASSRLGTEAFF,TGTGCCAGCAGCAGACTTGGCACTGAAGCTTTCTTT
NA,NA,TRBV6-1,TRBJ1-2,CASSVGAGTPGGGYTF,TGTGCCAGCAGTGTTGGGGCCGGGACCCCCGGAGGGGGCTACACCTTC
NA,NA,TRBV6-1,TRBJ2-7,CASRQGQFSSYEQYF,TGTGCCAGCAGGCAAGGACAGTTCAGCTCCTACGAGCAGTACTTC
TRBD1,NA,TRBV19,TRBJ2-7,CASSIAGQGSYEQYF,TGTGCCAGTAGTATAGCGGGACAGGGTTCCTACGAGCAGTACTTC
NA,medium-sized,TRBV5-1,TRBJ1-1,CASSSGQNTEAFF,TGCGCCAGCAGCTCGGGACAAAACACTGAAGCTTTCTTT
NA,NA,TRBV18,TRBJ1-2,CASSDSLNYGYTF,TGTGCCAGCTCAGACAGCCTTAACTATGGCTACACCTTC
TRBD1,NA,TRBV19,TRBJ2-2,CASMVEGTGVAGELFF,TGTGCCAGTATGGTCGAGGGGACAGGGGTGGCCGGGGAGCTGTTTTTT
TRBD2,once,TRBV27,TRBJ2-7,CASSLSSGSSYEQYF,TGTGCCAGCAGTTTATCTAGCGGGAGCTCCTACGAGCAGTACTTC
NA,NA,TRBV15,TRBJ2-6,CATSRSSGANVLTF,TGTGCCACCAGCAGAAGTAGTGGGGCCAACGTCCTGACTTTC
NA,NA,TRBV19,TRBJ2-2,CASSILGGATGELFF,TGTGCCAGTAGTATTTTGGGGGGGGCCACCGGGGAGCTGTTTTTT
NA,NA,TRBV5-6,TRBJ2-3,CASSFLSEGATDTQYF,TGTGCCAGCAGCTTCCTATCGGAGGGGGCAACAGATACGCAGTATTTT
NA,NA,TRBV5-1,TRBJ2-3,CASSSSGLYTDTQYF,TGCGCCAGCAGCTCTTCGGGACTCTACACAGATACGCAGTATTTT
TRBD1,NA,TRBV25-1,TRBJ1-4,CASSEEGLKGTGGEKLFF,TGTGCCAGCAGTGAAGAGGGTTTAAAGGGGACAGGAGGGGAAAAACTGTTTTTT
NA,NA,TRBV6-1,TRBJ1-2,CASSRDITNYGYTF,TGTGCCAGCAGCCGGGACATAACTAACTATGGCTACACCTTC
NA,NA,TRBV30,TRBJ1-3,CAFPGHHSGNTIYF,TGTGCCTTTCCGGGACACCACTCTGGAAACACCATATATTTT
TRBD2,NA,TRBV29-1,TRBJ2-7,CSAQTSGSYEQYF,TGCAGCGCCCAGACTAGCGGGAGCTACGAGCAGTACTTC
TRBD2,NA,TRBV5-1,TRBJ2-2,CASSLSLAGAGELFF,TGCGCCAGCAGCTTGAGTCTAGCGGGGGCCGGGGAGCTGTTTTTT
TRBD2,once,TRBV28,TRBJ2-1,CASSWTSGGQGFF,TGTGCCAGCAGTTGGACTAGCGGGGGTCAGGGGTTCTTC
NA,NA,TRBV6-5,TRBJ2-3,CATKGGAERSDTQYF,TGTGCCACCAAGGGTGGGGCCGAGAGATCAGATACGCAGTATTTT
NA,NA,TRBV30,TRBJ2-3,CAWRQADTQYF,TGTGCCTGGAGGCAGGCAGATACGCAGTATTTT
NA,NA,TRBV19,TRBJ1-6,CASSISGQPNSPLHF,TGTGCCAGTAGTATATCCGGACAGCCTAATTCACCCCTCCACTTT
TRBD2,NA,TRBV28,TRBJ2-7,CASTGGRAYEQYF,TGTGCCAGCACCGGCGGGAGGGCCTACGAGCAGTACTTC
NA,once,TRBV6-1,TRBJ2-3,CASSLNRNTDTQYF,TGTGCCAGCAGTTTGAACAGAAACACAGATACGCAGTATTTT
NA,few,TRBV6-5,TRBJ1-4,CASSYEGKLFF,TGTGCCAGCAGTTACGAGGGAAAACTGTTTTTT
TRBD1,once,TRBV27,TRBJ1-6,CASSLFQGANNSPLHF,TGTGCCAGCAGTTTATTCCAGGGGGCCAATAATTCACCCCTCCACTTT
TRBD1,NA,TRBV11-2,TRBJ1-2,CASSSLTGKEDYGYTF,TGTGCCAGCAGCTCCCTGACAGGGAAAGAGGACTATGGCTACACCTTC
TRBD1,NA,TRBV10-3,TRBJ2-1,CAINQGTADYNEQFF,TGTGCCATCAACCAAGGGACAGCCGATTACAATGAGCAGTTCTTC
TRBD2,NA,TRBV4-2,TRBJ2-3,CASSQDGRSQRERADTQYF,TGTGCCAGCAGCCAAGATGGAAGAAGCCAGCGGGAGAGGGCAGATACGCAGTATTTT
NA,NA,TRBV6-5,TRBJ1-2,CASSYSGGKTADGYTF,TGTGCCAGCAGTTACTCAGGAGGGAAGACGGCCGATGGCTACACCTTC
NA,NA,TRBV19,TRBJ2-3,CASSKTGYTDTQYF,TGTGCCAGTAGTAAAACAGGGTACACAGATACGCAGTATTTT
TRBD2,NA,TRBV5-1,TRBJ2-7,CASSTGTSRTYEQYF,TGCGCCAGCAGCACCGGGACTAGTCGAACCTACGAGCAGTACTTC
NA,NA,TRBV7-8,TRBJ2-7,CASSLEGGTSYEQYF,TGTGCCAGCAGCTTAGAAGGGGGAACAAGCTACGAGCAGTACTTC
NA,NA,TRBV15,TRBJ2-3,CATSRGLLDQYTDTQYF,TGTGCCACCAGCAGAGGACTACTAGACCAATACACAGATACGCAGTATTTT
TRBD2,NA,TRBV9,TRBJ2-6,CASSALVKLAGASGANVLTF,TGTGCCAGCAGCGCCCTGGTGAAACTAGCGGGAGCGTCCGGGGCCAACGTCCTGACTTTC
TRBD1,once,TRBV10-2,TRBJ2-3,CASSETGQGTDTQYF,TGCGCCAGCAGTGAGACGGGACAGGGCACAGATACGCAGTATTTT
NA,NA,TRBV7-8,TRBJ2-2,CASSLTGSDGELFF,TGTGCCAGCAGCCTGACAGGTTCGGACGGGGAGCTGTTTTTT
NA,NA,TRBV2,TRBJ2-7,CASSERLLSYEQYF,TGTGCCAGCAGTGAGAGGCTTCTCTCCTACGAGCAGTACTTC
NA,NA,TRBV4-2,TRBJ2-5,CASSQGGVGETQYF,TGTGCCAGCAGCCAAGGGGGAGTTGGGGAGACCCAGTACTTC
NA,NA,TRBV6-1,TRBJ1-1,CASSVNLNTEAFF,TGTGCCAGCAGTGTCAATTTGAACACTGAAGCTTTCTTT
TRBD2,NA,TRBV19,TRBJ2-1,CASSKPGTSGYNEQFF,TGTGCCAGTAGTAAACCCGGGACTAGCGGATACAATGAGCAGTTCTTC
TRBD2,NA,TRBV5-1,TRBJ2-3,CASRLPGLAGGDTQYF,TGCGCCAGCAGATTACCCGGACTAGCGGGAGGGGATACGCAGTATTTT
NA,NA,TRBV6-5,TRBJ2-1,CASGSISGSNEQFF,TGTGCCAGCGGTTCAATCTCGGGAAGCAATGAGCAGTTCTTC
NA,NA,TRBV19,TRBJ1-1,CASSIDSGSFTEAFF,TGTGCCAGTAGTATAGACAGCGGCAGCTTCACTGAAGCTTTCTTT
NA,NA,TRBV18,TRBJ2-4,CASSPGGYENIQYF,TGTGCCAGCTCACCAGGGGGGTACGAAAACATTCAGTACTTC